This TCR beta chain was identified during a study of regulatory T cells in long-lasting Graves disease. Arm-PCR of CDR3 regions and iRepertoire HTBI primers were used to build TCR beta libraries. TCRdb redid the calling of the multiplex PCR reads with MiXCR, one entry per CDR3 protein. The data show more than 350,000 distinct CDR3 sequences, about 15% seen once. As to time point: newly diagnosed GD, antithyroid drugs for less than 3 months. Making the TCR library involved RNA that had been extracted from PBMCs. Patients met American Thyroid Association criteria for Graves' disease. This clonotype was seen repeatedly, ten times or more. Germline V lookup: CDR1 SGHAT, CDR2 FQNNGV. The CDR3 runs to 15 residues. With V trimmed by 5 bases and J by 9 bases, 7 bases remained unmatched. These data also formed part of another study, on T cells in Graves' hyperthyroidism and ophthalmopathy. Per that paper: A 13 V-J model separated ophthalmopathy from stable hyperthyroidism.

The receptor comes from a woman aged 25-40 years with Graves disease. The sample consisted of peripheral blood mononuclear cells (PBMCs), taken at new diagnosis, from a patient treated with antithyroid drugs. The chain joins TRBV11-2 to TRBJ2-1, with 13 positions matching TRBD2. The CDR3 DNA reads TGTGCCAGCAGCAAAACTAGCGGGAGGGACCCTGAGCAGTTCTTC. This encodes CASSKTSGRDPEQFF. Looking up the rest from reference TRBV11-2 and TRBJ2-1 gives the full variable domain: EAGVAQSPRYKIIEKRQSVAFWCNPISGHATLYWYQQILGQGPKLLIQFQNNGVVDDSQLPKDRFSAERLKGVDSTLKIQPAKLEDSAVYLCASSKTSGRDPEQFFGPGTRLTVL.